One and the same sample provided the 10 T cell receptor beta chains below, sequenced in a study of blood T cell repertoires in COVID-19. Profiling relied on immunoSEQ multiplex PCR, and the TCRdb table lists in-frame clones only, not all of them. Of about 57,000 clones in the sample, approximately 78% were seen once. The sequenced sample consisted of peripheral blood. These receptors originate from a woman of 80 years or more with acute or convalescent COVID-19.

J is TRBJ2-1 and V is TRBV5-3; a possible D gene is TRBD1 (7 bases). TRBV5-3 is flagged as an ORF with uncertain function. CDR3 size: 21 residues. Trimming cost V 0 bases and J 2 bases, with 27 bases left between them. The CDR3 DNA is TGTGCCAGAAGCTTGGTTCGCGGGACAGAACCTCCTTACGACGCCTACAATGAGCAGTTCTTC. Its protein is CARSLVRGTEPPYDAYNEQFF.

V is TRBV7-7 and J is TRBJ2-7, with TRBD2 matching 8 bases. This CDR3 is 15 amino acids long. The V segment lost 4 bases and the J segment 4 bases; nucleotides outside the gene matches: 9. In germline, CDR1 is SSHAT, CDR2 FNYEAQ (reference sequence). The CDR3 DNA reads TGTGCCAGCAGCTCAGGACCGGGACTAGGATACGAGCAGTACTTC. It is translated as CASSSGPGLGYEQYF.

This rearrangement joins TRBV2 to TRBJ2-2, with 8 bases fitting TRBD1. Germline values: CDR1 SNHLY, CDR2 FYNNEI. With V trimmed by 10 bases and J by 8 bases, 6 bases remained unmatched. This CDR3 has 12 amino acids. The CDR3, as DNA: TGTGCCACACAGGGGGGACAAGGGGAGCTGTTTTTT. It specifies CATQGGQGELFF.

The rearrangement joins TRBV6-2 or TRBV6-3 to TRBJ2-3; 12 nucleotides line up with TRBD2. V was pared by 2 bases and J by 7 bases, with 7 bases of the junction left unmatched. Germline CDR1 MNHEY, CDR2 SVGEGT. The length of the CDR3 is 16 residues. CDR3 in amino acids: CASSYPSGRVRNTQYF. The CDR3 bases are TGTGCCAGCAGTTACCCTAGCGGGAGGGTGCGGAATACGCAGTATTTT.

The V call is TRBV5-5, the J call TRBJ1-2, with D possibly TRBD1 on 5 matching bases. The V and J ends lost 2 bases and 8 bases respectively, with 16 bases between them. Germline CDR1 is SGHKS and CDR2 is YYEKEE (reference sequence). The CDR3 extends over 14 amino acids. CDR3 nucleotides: TGTGCCAGCAGCTTCCTCGGGGGATTGGGAGGCTACACCTTC. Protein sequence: CASSFLGGLGGYTF.

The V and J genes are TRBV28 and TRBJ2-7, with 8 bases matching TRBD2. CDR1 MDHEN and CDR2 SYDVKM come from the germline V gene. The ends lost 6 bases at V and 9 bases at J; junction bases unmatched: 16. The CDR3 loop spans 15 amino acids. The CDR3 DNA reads TGTGCCAGCAGCAATTTTGGAAGGGGACTAGTCGTGCAGTACTTC. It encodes CASSNFGRGLVVQYF.

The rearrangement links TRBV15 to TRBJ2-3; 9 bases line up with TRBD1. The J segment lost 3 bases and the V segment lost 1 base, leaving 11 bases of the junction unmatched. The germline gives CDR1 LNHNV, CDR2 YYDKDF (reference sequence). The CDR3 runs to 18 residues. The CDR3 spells CATSRGTGALQATDTQYF. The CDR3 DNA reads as TGTGCCACCAGCAGAGGGACAGGGGCCCTCCAGGCGACAGATACGCAGTATTTT.

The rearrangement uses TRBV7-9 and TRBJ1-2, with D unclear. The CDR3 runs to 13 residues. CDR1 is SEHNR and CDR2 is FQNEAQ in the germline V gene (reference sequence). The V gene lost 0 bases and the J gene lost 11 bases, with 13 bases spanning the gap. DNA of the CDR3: TGTGCCAGCAGCTTAGCGGGCCAAGTGATTTACACCTTC. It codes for CASSLAGQVIYTF.

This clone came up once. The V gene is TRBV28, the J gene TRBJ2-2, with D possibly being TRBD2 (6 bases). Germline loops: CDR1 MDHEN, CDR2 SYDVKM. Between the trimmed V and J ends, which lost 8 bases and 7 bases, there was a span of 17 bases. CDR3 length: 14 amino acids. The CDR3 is CASRESQLGGELFF. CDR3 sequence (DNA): TGTGCCAGCCGGGAGAGTCAACTGGGCGGGGAGCTGTTTTTT.

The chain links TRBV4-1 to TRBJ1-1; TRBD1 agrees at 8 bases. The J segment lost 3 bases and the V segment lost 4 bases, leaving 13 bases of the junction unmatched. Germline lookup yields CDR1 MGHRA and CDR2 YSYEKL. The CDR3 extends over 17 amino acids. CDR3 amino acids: CASSRQLGNRGDTEAFF. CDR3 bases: TGCGCCAGCAGCCGACAACTCGGGAACAGGGGGGACACTGAAGCTTTCTTT.